Shown below are 11 T cell receptor beta chains from a single sample sequenced in a study of cytomegalovirus exposure and HLA in healthy donors. Primers included in the PCR were 60 Vbeta and 13 Jbeta primers. Data came from immunoSEQ multiplex PCR; TCRdb stores just in-frame clones and leaves some out. The sample carries 150,000 or so clones, approximately 74% recorded once. The sequenced sample was PBMCs. The receptors were sampled from a man between 18 and 29 years old in good health and CMV-seronegative.

The chain is built from TRBV5-1 and TRBJ1-2; TRBD1 might be the D (6 bases). This CDR3 is 12 amino acids long. Germline V lookup: CDR1 SGHRS, CDR2 YFSETQ. V shed 2 bases and J shed 6 bases, with 8 bases lying between them. The chain's CDR3 is CASSFQGHGYTF. The CDR3, as DNA: TGCGCCAGCAGCTTCCAGGGGCATGGCTACACCTTC.

The chain recombines TRBV2 with TRBJ2-5, with 7 positions matching TRBD1. This CDR3 has 14 amino acids. The trim removed 7 bases at V and 5 bases at J, leaving 10 bases unmatched. CDR1 is SNHLY and CDR2 is FYNNEI in the germline V gene. CDR3 DNA: TGTGCCAGCACCCCGGGTCCCAGGGGGGAGACCCAGTACTTC. Its translation: CASTPGPRGETQYF.

This clone occurred once. V and J are TRBV19 and TRBJ1-4; no clear D. Trimming pared 7 bases from V and 8 bases from J, leaving 8 bases between. From germline, CDR1 is LNHDA and CDR2 SQIVND (reference sequence). The CDR3 is made up of 11 amino acids. The CDR3 DNA sequence: TGTGCCAGTAAGACGGGGGAAAAACTGTTTTTT. Its protein product is CASKTGEKLFF.

The rearrangement uses TRBV18 and TRBJ2-7; D is uncertain. The CDR3 loop spans 13 amino acids. Per the germline V gene, CDR1 is KGHSH and CDR2 is LQKENI. V was pared by 3 bases and J by 7 bases, with 13 bases between. The CDR3 here is CASSPGEHLEQYF. The CDR3 DNA reads as TGTGCCAGCTCACCCGGTGAGCATTTGGAGCAGTACTTC.

The V call is TRBV28, the J call TRBJ1-2, with 7 positions matching TRBD1. Trimming cost V 6 bases and J 14 bases; bases outside gene matches: 21. There are 15 residues in the CDR3. Germline V gene data show CDR1 as MDHEN and CDR2 as SYDVKM. The CDR3 nucleotides read TGTGCCAGCAGCCCAAACCCCGTACAAGACAGGGACGAAACCTTC. Its translation: CASSPNPVQDRDETF.

The chain joins TRBV9 to TRBJ1-4; D ambiguous. Germline CDR1 SGDLS, CDR2 YYNGEE. The CDR3 is 18 residues long. Trimming pared 0 bases from V and 4 bases from J, leaving 19 bases between. CDR3 in DNA: TGTGCCAGCAGCGTAGGACCGGGGAGTTATAACTATAATGAAAAACTGTTTTTT. Amino acids: CASSVGPGSYNYNEKLFF.

This clone was found a few times. This chain connects TRBV7-2 to TRBJ1-4, with D unresolved. V lost 2 bases to trimming and J lost 4 bases, with 14 bases between them. CDR1 is SGHTA and CDR2 is FQGNSA in the germline V gene. This CDR3 region has 16 residues. The CDR3 here is CASSLRQAVFNEKLFF. CDR3 nucleotides: TGTGCCAGCAGCTTAAGGCAGGCCGTTTTTAATGAAAAACTGTTTTTT.

The chain is built from TRBV6-5 and TRBJ1-6; no definite D call. CDR1 is MNHEY and CDR2 is SVGAGI in the germline V gene. The CDR3 covers 13 residues. The V gene lost 6 bases and the J gene lost 5 bases, with 8 bases spanning the gap. The DNA of the CDR3 is TGTGCCAGCAGGGCCTTTAATAATTCACCCCTCCACTTT. Its translation is CASRAFNNSPLHF.

The table lists this clone with a count of one. Here the CDR3 DNA reads TGTGCCAGCAGTTACAGGAGAAGCACAGATACGCAGTATTTT. Translating gives CASSYRRSTDTQYF. The chain recombines TRBV6-5 with TRBJ2-3; D unresolved. This CDR3 spans 14 amino acids. The germline CDR1 and CDR2 sequences are MNHEY and SVGAGI. The germline V and J ends were trimmed by 2 bases and 0 bases, with 6 bases remaining between them.

With respect to this clone: At one end the junction does not follow the germline gene, possibly because of a read error. The chain uses TRBV9 and TRBJ2-7, with TRBD1 as a possible D gene (5 bases). There are 13 residues in the CDR3. CDR1 and CDR2 from the germline V gene are SGDLS and YYNGEE. The CDR3 DNA reads TGTACCAGCAGCGTAAGGGGCGACGACGAGCAGTACTTC. It translates to CTSSVRGDDEQYF.

The chain is built from TRBV6-5 and TRBJ2-7; 10 bases match TRBD1. Germline assignment: CDR1 MNHEY and CDR2 SVGAGI. With 6 bases clipped from V and 3 bases from J, the junction kept 8 bases outside the gene matches. The CDR3 contains 15 residues. The CDR3 DNA follows: TGTGCCAGCAGCTTACTTGGGGACAGGGGCTACGAGCAGTACTTC. Translation: CASSLLGDRGYEQYF.